This T cell receptor beta chain was captured by sequencing in a study of patients and donors after allogeneic stem cell transplantation. TCRdb reanalysed the RT-PCR reads using MiXCR and keeps one entry per CDR3 protein. Of about 25,000 distinct CDR3 sequences detected, 42% appear once; the ten largest clones hold about three quarters. Between the trimmed V and J ends, which lost 4 bases and 6 bases, there was a span of 10 bases. The CDR3 consists of 13 residues. The chain employs TRBV12-3 or TRBV12-4 and TRBJ2-1; perhaps TRBD1 as D (5 bases). This TCR derives from a human donor who was either an allogeneic HSCT recipient or a stem cell or donor lymphocyte infusion donor (not recorded which). It is not recorded whose cells these are; they may come from a transplant donor. The sequenced sample consisted of blood, either unsorted or a sorted T cell fraction (not recorded which). This CDR3 is CASSSSRVNEQFF. The CDR3 region has the DNA TGTGCCAGCAGTTCCAGCAGGGTCAATGAGCAGTTCTTC.